This note documents a single T cell receptor (beta chain) sequence. Its antigen remains undetermined. Base qualities are not recorded, but no much larger clone differs from it by a single base. The sample is drawn from a study of cytomegalovirus exposure and HLA in healthy donors (dated by TCRdb to 2016 to 2017). For the wider study: In an earlier analysis of under 750 of the donors, 250 to 350 Gb of sequence data and 117 million unique TCR beta sequences from about 180 million T cells were reported. Among about 410 genotyped donors of the cohort, an average of approximately 220,000 unique TCR beta nucleotide sequences was sequenced per donor, of which approximately 18% were non-productive. To predict cytomegalovirus infection status, the study brought together high-throughput TCR immunosequencing, statistical association of individual TCRs with disease status, and machine learning. Donor age, sex, ethnicity and CMV serostatus were compiled together with the repertoire data. The genetic ancestry cluster associated with self-reported Caucasian donors included about 81% of the roughly 380 genotyped donors. The study aimed to test whether cataloging public T cell receptors could reveal signatures of past pathogen exposure. Both class I and class II loci were covered by HLA typing, at four-digit resolution. The T cell repertoires of about 700 subjects were profiled by immunosequencing and related to cytomegalovirus serostatus. A later analysis re-examined previously published TCR beta repertoires from hundreds of donors and added high-resolution HLA genotyping to investigate patterns of TCR occurrence. An early release covering about 600 HLA-typed donors comprised roughly 300 gigabases of sequencing data and tens of millions of unique TCR sequences. Because of strong linkage in the cohort, four to six DR-DQ haplotypes were treated as single units for association and clustering. Rather than using new phenotypic data, the later analysis identified candidate immune exposures from TCR beta sequences and from how often those sequences occurred across donors. The number of donors typed differed by locus, with about 629-630 for A, B, C, DRB1 and DQB1, about 500 for DQA1, 600 to 610 for DPA1, and some 450 for DPB1. In addition to the first cohort of about 650 subjects, a separate validation cohort of 120 different subjects was used. All discovery cohort repertoires had been generated using a single sequencing platform. A later genetic analysis took genome-wide SNP genotypes for about three fifths of the roughly 700 donors and used that subset as a discovery cohort. In an earlier analysis of 500 to 650 of the donors, high-throughput TCR beta sequencing was used to judge whether each TCR beta V gene segment behaved as functional or pseudogenic.

The cohort comprised some 680 healthy bone marrow donors. All cohort members were sampled while nominally healthy, although unrecorded immune exposures were likely present. The donor was CMV seronegative and was included in the group of around 320 seronegative cohort members. A peripheral blood sample was collected from each donor, and TCR beta sequencing was performed on peripheral blood mononuclear cells. The Qiagen DNeasy Blood Extraction Kit was used to extract genomic DNA from the blood cell samples. The library was produced with the immunoSEQ multiplex PCR assay. For the multiplex PCR, a mixture combining 60 forward primers for TCR Vbeta segments and 13 reverse primers for TCR Jbeta segments was used. The CDR3 region of rearranged TCR beta genes was amplified from genomic DNA with a multiplex PCR assay. The Illumina HiSeq System was used to sequence the amplified TCR beta libraries as 87-base-pair reads. In the paper's pipeline: Across the 640 or so repertoires, a later analysis counted roughly 77 million unique TCR beta chains, roughly 11 million of which were shared by at least two donors. A nearest-neighbor algorithm error-corrected the raw reads and collapsed the reads into unique sequences, merging closely related sequences to remove PCR and sequencing errors. CDR3 sequences were aligned to IMGT reference sequences to assign V, D and J gene segments. Each retained sequence needed at least a six-nucleotide match to both a V gene segment and a J gene segment. A rearrangement counted as productive if the CDR3 had no stop codons and remained in frame with V and J, and every other rearrangement counted as non-productive. Following IMGT convention, CDR3 was defined as the stretch from the second conserved V-encoded cysteine to the conserved J-encoded phenylalanine. Sequences without an unambiguous match to a single V gene segment were excluded from the earlier analysis of 450 to 750 of the donors. An earlier analysis of several hundred of the donors called V segments functional above 56.7% productive rearrangements and segregating when the between-donor standard deviation exceeded 5%. A statistical classification framework was built for diagnosing cytomegalovirus status from the catalog of TCR beta chain sequences. A later analysis assigned V and J genes by comparing TCR nucleotide sequences with IMGT/GENE-DB human TR gene sequences. Using the TCRdist pipeline, a later analysis assigned CDR3 sequences along with most-parsimonious VDJ recombination scenarios. A later analysis defined each TCR beta chain by its CDR3 amino acid sequence plus V-gene family, and excluded reads lacking a unique V-gene family. In a later analysis, a few hundred highly shared, low-generation-probability nucleotide sequences were removed to address suspected cross-contamination and a sequencing artifact. A later analysis calculated a clonal expansion index for each public chain from normalized within-repertoire ranks of inferred template counts. Generation probabilities in a later analysis came from a VDJ recombination model fitted to out-of-frame rearrangements, and those results were checked against IGoR. A later analysis scored TCR-TCR, TCR-HLA and TCR-CMV co-occurrence with hypergeometric tests, applying a repertoire-size bias correction to TCR pairs. A later analysis estimated false discovery rates by permuting HLA or CMV assignments 20 times. In a later analysis, co-occurring TCRs were grouped with DBSCAN, and TCRdist sequence similarity was added when clustering was performed within HLA-allele-positive subsets. Repertoires with fewer than 30,000 or more than 120,000 public chains were left out of co-occurrence clustering, as were roughly five repertoires with anomalous nucleotide sharing. TCRdb took this table from immuneACCESS and kept in-frame rearrangements with V and J called. Such tables lack part of the clones; where checked against another copy, unresolved V genes explain under half of the gap, and the rest is unexplained. V, J and clone size reflect that table, while D and trimming were determined from the DNA. The sample table holds some 130,000 clones, of which 79% were seen once. The ten top clones hold 2% to 2.5% of the sample.

The CDR3 numbers 16 residues from cysteine through phenylalanine. Just the 48-base CDR3 DNA is kept, in frame starting at base 1. Via the germline V gene (reference sequence), CDR1 is LNHDA and CDR2 SQIVND. V loses 5 bases at its end and J loses 1 base; junction bases beyond the gene matches: 5. Overall study outcomes, separate from this receptor: In a later analysis, several top co-occurrence clusters were reported to appear linked to parvovirus B19, influenza, CMV and Epstein-Barr virus. The earlier analysis of a few hundred of the donors excluded approximately 17 rarely observed V segments, including chromosome 9 orphons, because counts were too low. According to a later analysis, most CMV-associated TCR beta chains appeared to be HLA-restricted, and the HLA associations seemed to be driven largely by CMV exposure. Some IMGT-functional V segments, including TRBV6-2 and TRBV6-3, could not be distinguished by the 87-base-pair reads and were therefore excluded. Assigning TCR associations to individual alleles was difficult when HLA alleles, especially DR and DQ, strongly co-occurred. In vitro tests confirmed that a few of the cytomegalovirus-associated TCR beta chains recognize cytomegalovirus antigens. Correlated functional status among segregating V segments might be attributable to linkage disequilibrium, but an unknown experimental factor could not be ruled out. The only immune exposure information available for the cohort was CMV serostatus. A further reported finding was that TCR beta sequences accurately predicted the HLA-A and HLA-B alleles for most subjects in the first cohort. According to a later analysis, TCR association rates differed among HLA loci, with DRB1 alleles showing the most associated TCRs and HLA-C alleles showing the fewest. Because some donors lacked HLA typing at each locus, the association tests relied only on the typed subset. The study listed 170 or so TCR beta chains as associated with cytomegalovirus. In an earlier analysis of more than 500 of the donors, most TCR beta V segments appeared in productive rearrangements about 90% or about 30% of the time, broadly matching IMGT annotations. Across donors, most TCR sequences were observed very rarely, whereas some public TCRs were present in many individuals. The presence/absence analyses assumed that sequencing depth was roughly uniform across donors, and that assumption may not be true. A later genetic analysis associated a missense DCLRE1C variant with V-gene and J-gene trimming of TCR beta chains, and an independent cohort replicated the association. According to the authors, the approach could potentially be generalized to other disease states and immunological phenotypes. A cluster of highly shared sequence variants was judged likely to be a technical artifact of the sequencing pipeline. A later analysis found that HLA-associated TCR beta chains were more clonally expanded and had lower generation probabilities than equally common non-associated chains. At a false discovery rate of 0.05, a later analysis linked around 15,000 TCR beta sequences to specific HLA alleles. According to a later genetic analysis, donors in an Asian-associated ancestry cluster had fewer N-insertions in productive TCRs than the roughly 700-donor mean. The classifier was reported to diagnose cytomegalovirus status with high specificity and sensitivity in both the original cohort and the validation cohort. Only TCR beta chains were sequenced in this cohort, and the absence of alpha or paired-chain data limited detectable features.

Here the chain combines TRBV19 and TRBJ2-1; TRBD1 fits 10 bases in the junction. The clonotype comes from a man between 18 and 29 years old in good health and CMV-seronegative. Sequencing was done on a sample of PBMCs. The CDR3 amino acid sequence is: CASSERTGGSYNEQFF. The nucleotide sequence is given as TGTGCCAGTAGTGAGAGGACAGGGGGATCCTACAATGAGCAGTTCTTC.